This T cell receptor beta chain was sequenced during a study of OX40 agonist ivuxolimab in advanced cancers. Repertoires were generated with immunoSEQ multiplex PCR, while TCRdb's copy carries only in-frame clones and drops some. The sample holds under 200,000 clones, 94% seen once. Germline CDR1 and CDR2: KGHSH and LQKENI. CDR3 size: 18 residues. Trimming shortened V by 2 bases and J by 2 bases, and 20 bases separated the two germline ends. This clonotype originated in an adult with an advanced solid tumor such as melanoma, head and neck, liver or kidney cancer. This specimen consisted of CD4+ or CD8+ T cells sorted from blood, obtained in a trial of the OX40 agonist ivuxolimab. The chain has TRBV18 and TRBJ2-3; D assignment may be TRBD1 or TRBD2 (5 bases each). CDR3 sequence: CASSPTSGDEGPTDTQYF. CDR3 bases: TGTGCCAGCTCACCAACAAGTGGCGATGAGGGGCCCACAGATACGCAGTATTTT.